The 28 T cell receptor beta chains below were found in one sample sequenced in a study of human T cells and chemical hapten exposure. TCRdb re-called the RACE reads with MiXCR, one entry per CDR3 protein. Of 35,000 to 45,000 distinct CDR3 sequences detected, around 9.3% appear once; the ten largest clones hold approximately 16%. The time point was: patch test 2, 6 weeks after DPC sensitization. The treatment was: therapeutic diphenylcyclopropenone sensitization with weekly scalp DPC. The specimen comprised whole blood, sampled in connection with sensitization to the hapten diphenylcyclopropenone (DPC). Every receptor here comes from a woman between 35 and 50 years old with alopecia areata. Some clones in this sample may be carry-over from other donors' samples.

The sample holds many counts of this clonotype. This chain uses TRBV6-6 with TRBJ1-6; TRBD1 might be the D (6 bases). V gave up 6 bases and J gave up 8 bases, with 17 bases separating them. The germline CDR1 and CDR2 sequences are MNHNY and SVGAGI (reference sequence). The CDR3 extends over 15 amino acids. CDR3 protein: CASSPPGGRHSPLHF. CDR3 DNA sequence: TGTGCCAGCAGCCCCCCTGGGGGGCGGCATTCACCCCTCCACTTT.

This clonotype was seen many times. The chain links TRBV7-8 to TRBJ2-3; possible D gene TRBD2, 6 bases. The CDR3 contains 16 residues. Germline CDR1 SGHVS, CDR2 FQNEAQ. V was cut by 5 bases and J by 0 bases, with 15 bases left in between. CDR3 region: CASSGRGGTSTDTQYF. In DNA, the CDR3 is TGTGCCAGCAGCGGGAGAGGTGGGACTAGCACAGATACGCAGTATTTT.

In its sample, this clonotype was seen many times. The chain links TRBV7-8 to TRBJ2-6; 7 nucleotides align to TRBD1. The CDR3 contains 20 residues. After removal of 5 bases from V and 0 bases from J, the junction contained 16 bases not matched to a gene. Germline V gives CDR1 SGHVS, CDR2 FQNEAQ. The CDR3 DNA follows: TGTGCCAGCAGCGGAAGCCCCACAGGGGCTTACGGCTCTGGGGCCAACGTCCTGACTTTC. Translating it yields CASSGSPTGAYGSGANVLTF. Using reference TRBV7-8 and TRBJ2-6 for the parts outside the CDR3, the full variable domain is GAGVSQSPRYKVAKRGQDVALRCDPISGHVSLFWYQQALGQGPEFLTYFQNEAQLDKSGLPSDRFFAERPEGSVSTLKIQRTQQEDSAVYLCASSGSPTGAYGSGANVLTFGAGSRLTVL.

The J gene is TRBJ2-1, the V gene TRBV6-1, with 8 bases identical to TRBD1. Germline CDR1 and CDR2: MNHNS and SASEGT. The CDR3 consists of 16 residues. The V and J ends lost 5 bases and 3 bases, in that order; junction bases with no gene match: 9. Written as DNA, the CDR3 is TGTGCCAGCAGTCCCCCCGGGACAGGACTCTACAATGAGCAGTTCTTC. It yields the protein CASSPPGTGLYNEQFF.

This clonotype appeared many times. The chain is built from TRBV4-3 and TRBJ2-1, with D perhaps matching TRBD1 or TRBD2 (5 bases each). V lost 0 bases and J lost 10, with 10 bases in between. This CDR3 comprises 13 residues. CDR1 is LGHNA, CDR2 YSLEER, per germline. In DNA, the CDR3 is TGCGCCAGCAGCCAAGATAGAAGGGACGAGCAGTTCTTC. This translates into CASSQDRRDEQFF.

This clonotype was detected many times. The CDR3 loop is CSARAWDRGYTNEKLFF. CDR3 nucleotides: TGCAGTGCTAGAGCCTGGGACAGGGGGTATACTAATGAAAAACTGTTTTTT. This chain links TRBV20-1 with TRBJ1-4; 11 bases line up with TRBD1. Germline V gives CDR1 DFQATT, CDR2 SNEGSKA (reference sequence). V was clipped by 1 base and J by 2 bases; unmatched bases: 6. There are 17 residues in the CDR3.

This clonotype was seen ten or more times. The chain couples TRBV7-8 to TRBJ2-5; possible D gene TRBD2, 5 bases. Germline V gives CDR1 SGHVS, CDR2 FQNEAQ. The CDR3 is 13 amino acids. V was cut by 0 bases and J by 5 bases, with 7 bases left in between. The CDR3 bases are TGTGCCAGCAGCTTAGCTAGCGCGGAGACCCAGTACTTC. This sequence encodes CASSLASAETQYF.

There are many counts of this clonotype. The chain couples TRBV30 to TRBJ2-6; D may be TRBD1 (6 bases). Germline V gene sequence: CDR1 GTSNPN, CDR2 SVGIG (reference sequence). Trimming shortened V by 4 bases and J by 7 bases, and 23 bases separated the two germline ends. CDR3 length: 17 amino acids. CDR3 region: CAWIAGALMNSANVLTF. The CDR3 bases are TGTGCCTGGATAGCAGGGGCCTTAATGAATTCAGCCAACGTCCTGACTTTC.

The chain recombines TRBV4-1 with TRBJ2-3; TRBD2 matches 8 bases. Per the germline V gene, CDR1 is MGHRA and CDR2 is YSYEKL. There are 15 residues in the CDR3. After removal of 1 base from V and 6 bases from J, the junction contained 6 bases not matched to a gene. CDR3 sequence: CASSQGGTRGDTQYF. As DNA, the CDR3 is TGCGCCAGCAGCCAAGGCGGGACTAGAGGCGATACGCAGTATTTT.

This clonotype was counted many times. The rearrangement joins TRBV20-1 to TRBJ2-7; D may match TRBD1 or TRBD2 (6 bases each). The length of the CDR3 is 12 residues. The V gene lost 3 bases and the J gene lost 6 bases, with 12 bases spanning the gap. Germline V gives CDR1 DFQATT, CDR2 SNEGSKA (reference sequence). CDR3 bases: TGCAGTGCTAGGGGGGGCGATCTCGAGCAGTACTTC. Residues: CSARGGDLEQYF.

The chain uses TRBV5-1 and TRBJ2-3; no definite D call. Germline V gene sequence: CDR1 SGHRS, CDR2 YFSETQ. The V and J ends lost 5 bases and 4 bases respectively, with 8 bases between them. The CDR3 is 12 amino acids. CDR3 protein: CASRGGSDTQYF. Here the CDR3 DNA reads TGCGCCAGCAGGGGTGGGTCAGATACGCAGTATTTT.

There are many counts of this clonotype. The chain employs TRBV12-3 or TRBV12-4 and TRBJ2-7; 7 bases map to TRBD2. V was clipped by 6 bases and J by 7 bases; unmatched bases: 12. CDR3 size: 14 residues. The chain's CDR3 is CASRGAGPRGEQYF. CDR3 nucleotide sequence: TGTGCCAGCAGGGGAGCGGGGCCCCGAGGGGAGCAGTACTTC.

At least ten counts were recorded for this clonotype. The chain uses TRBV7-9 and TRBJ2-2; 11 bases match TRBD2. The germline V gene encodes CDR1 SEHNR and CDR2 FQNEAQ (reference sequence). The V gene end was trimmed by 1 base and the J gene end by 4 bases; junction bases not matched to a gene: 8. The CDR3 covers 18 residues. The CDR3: CASSLVTSGGYSTGELFF. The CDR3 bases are TGTGCCAGCAGCTTAGTAACTAGCGGGGGTTACAGCACCGGGGAGCTGTTTTTT.

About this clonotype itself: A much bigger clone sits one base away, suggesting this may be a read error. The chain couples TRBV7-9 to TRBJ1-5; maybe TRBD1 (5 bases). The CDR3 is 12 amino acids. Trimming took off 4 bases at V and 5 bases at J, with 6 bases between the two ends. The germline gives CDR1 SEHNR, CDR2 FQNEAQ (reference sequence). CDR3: CASSWGDQPQHF. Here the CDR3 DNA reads TGTGCCAGCAGCTGGGGCGATCAGCCCCAGCATTTT. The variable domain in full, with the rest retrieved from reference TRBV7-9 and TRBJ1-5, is DTGVSQNPRHKITKRGQNVTFRCDPISEHNRLYWYRQTLGQGPEFLTYFQNEAQLEKSRLLSDRFSAERPKGSFSTLEIQRTEQGDSAMYLCASSWGDQPQHFGDGTRLSIL.

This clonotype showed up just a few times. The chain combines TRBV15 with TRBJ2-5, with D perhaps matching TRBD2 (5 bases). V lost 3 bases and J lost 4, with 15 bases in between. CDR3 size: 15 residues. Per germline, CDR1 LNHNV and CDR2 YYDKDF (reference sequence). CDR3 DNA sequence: TGTGCCACCAGCAGGGAGGACGGTCTCGGAGAGACCCAGTACTTC. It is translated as CATSREDGLGETQYF.

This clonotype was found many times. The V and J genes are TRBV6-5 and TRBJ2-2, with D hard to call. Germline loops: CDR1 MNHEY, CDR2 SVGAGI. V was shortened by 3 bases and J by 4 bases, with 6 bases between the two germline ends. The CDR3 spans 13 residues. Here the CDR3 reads CASSYKSTGELFF. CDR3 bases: TGTGCCAGCAGTTATAAGTCCACCGGGGAGCTGTTTTTT.

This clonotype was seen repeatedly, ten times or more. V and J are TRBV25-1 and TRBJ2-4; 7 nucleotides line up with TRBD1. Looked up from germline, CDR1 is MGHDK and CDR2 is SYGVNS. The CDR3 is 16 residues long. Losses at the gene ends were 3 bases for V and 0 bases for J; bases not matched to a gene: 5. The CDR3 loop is CASSEAGGQAKNIQYF. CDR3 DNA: TGTGCCAGCAGTGAGGCAGGGGGACAAGCCAAAAACATTCAGTACTTC.

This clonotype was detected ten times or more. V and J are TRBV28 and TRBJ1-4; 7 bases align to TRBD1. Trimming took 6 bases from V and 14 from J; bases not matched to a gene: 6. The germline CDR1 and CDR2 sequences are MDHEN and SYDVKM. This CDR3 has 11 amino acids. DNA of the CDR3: TGTGCCAGCAGCCCAGGGGGGAGGCTGTTTTTT. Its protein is CASSPGGRLFF.

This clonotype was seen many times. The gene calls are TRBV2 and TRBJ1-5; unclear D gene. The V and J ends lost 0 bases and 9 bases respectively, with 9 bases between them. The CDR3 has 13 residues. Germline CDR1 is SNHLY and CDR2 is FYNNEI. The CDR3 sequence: CASSEAGSRPQHF. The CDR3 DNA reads TGTGCCAGCAGTGAAGCAGGCTCTCGGCCCCAGCATTTT.

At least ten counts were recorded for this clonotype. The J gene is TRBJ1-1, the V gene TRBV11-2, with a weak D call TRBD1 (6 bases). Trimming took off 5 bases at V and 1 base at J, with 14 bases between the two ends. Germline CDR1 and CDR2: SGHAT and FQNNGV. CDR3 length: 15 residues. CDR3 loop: CASSLYGGPNTEAFF. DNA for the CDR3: TGTGCCAGCAGCCTATACGGGGGGCCGAACACTGAAGCTTTCTTT. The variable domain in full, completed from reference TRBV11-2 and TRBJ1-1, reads EAGVAQSPRYKIIEKRQSVAFWCNPISGHATLYWYQQILGQGPKLLIQFQNNGVVDDSQLPKDRFSAERLKGVDSTLKIQPAKLEDSAVYLCASSLYGGPNTEAFFGQGTRLTVV.

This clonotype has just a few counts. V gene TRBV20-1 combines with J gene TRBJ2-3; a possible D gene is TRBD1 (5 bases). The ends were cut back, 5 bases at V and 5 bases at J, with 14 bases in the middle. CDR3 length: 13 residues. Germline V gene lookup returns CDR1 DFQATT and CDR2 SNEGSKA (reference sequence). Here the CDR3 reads CSAGASRVDTQYF. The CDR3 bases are TGCAGTGCTGGGGCTAGTCGCGTAGATACGCAGTATTTT.

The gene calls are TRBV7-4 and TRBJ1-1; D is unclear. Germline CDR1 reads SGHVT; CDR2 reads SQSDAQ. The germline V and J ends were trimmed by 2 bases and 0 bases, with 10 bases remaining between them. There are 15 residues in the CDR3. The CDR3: CASSLKGSLNTEAFF. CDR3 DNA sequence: TGTGCCAGCAGCTTAAAAGGTTCACTGAACACTGAAGCTTTCTTT.

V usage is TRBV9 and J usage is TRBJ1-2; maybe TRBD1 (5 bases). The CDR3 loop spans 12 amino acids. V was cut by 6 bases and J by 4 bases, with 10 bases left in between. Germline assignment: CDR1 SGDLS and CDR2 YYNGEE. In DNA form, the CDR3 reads TGTGCCAGCACCCAGGGCCCCTATGGCTACACCTTC. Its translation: CASTQGPYGYTF.

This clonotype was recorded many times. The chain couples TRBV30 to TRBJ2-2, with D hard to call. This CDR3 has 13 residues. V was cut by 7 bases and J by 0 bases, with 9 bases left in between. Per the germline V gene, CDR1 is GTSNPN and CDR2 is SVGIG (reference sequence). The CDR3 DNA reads TGTGCCTCGACCCGATCGAACACCGGGGAGCTGTTTTTT. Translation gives CASTRSNTGELFF.

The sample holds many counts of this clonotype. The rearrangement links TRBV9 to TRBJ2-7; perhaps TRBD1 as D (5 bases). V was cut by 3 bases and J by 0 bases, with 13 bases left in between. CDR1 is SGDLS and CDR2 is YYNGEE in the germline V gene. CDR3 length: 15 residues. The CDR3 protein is CASSAFDRNSYEQYF. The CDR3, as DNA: TGTGCCAGCAGCGCATTCGACAGAAACTCCTACGAGCAGTACTTC.

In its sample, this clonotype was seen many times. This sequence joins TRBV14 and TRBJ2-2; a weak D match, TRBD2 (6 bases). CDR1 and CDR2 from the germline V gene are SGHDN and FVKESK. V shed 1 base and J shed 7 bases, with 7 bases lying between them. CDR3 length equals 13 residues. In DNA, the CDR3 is TGTGCCAGCAGCCAAGTTAGCGGCGGGGAGCTGTTTTTT. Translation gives CASSQVSGGELFF.

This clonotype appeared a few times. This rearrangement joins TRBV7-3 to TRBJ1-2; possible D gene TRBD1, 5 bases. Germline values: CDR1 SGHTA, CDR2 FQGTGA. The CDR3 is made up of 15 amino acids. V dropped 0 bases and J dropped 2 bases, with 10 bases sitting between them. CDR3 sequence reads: CASSLTGHSNYGYTF. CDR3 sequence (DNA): TGTGCCAGCAGCTTAACGGGGCACAGCAACTATGGCTACACCTTC.

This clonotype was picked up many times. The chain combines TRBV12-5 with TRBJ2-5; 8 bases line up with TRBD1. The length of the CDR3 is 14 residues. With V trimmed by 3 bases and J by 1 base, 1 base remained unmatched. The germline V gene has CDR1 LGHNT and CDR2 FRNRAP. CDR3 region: CASGFGTGQETQYF. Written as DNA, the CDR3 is TGTGCTAGTGGTTTCGGGACAGGCCAAGAGACCCAGTACTTC.